A selection of T cell receptor beta chains follows, all from one sample in a study of shared clonotypes between healthy human individuals. Only in-frame clones appear in the TCRdb table, and some are missing; sequencing was by immunoSEQ multiplex PCR. The table has about 2 million clones, 85% to 95% seen once; the top ten hold around 1%. Sequencing input: naive CD8+ T cells sorted from blood. The receptors shown here come from a man aged 18-30 years in good health. Both conserved end residues are part of each CDR3. D genes are given only for firm matches. For some rows the clone size is stated as once, few or many, or as a class when expanded; others skip it.

V: TRBV10-3; J: TRBJ2-7; size: .; D: .; CDR3: CAISEGGLSSYEQYF; DNA: TGTGCCATCAGTGAGGGGGGCTTGAGCTCCTACGAGCAGTACTTC
V: TRBV20-1; J: TRBJ2-7; size: .; D: .; CDR3: CSASADGEQYF; DNA: TGCAGTGCCTCCGCCGACGGAGAGCAGTACTTC
V: TRBV4-1; J: TRBJ2-7; size: few; D: .; CDR3: CASSLRDNSYEQYF; DNA: TGCGCCAGCAGCCTCCGGGACAACTCCTACGAGCAGTACTTC
V: TRBV19; J: TRBJ1-3; size: .; D: TRBD1; CDR3: CASWDSWGNTIYF; DNA: TGTGCCAGTTGGGACAGTTGGGGAAACACCATATATTTT
V: TRBV7-8; J: TRBJ1-2; size: .; D: .; CDR3: CASSPRVGDGYTF; DNA: TGTGCCAGCAGCCCGAGGGTGGGAGATGGCTACACCTTC
V: TRBV10-3; J: TRBJ2-7; size: .; D: .; CDR3: CAISLEGALYEQYF; DNA: TGTGCCATCAGCTTGGAGGGGGCACTCTACGAGCAGTACTTC
V: TRBV7-9; J: TRBJ2-3; size: .; D: .; CDR3: CASSLGPGGWVVTQYF; DNA: TGTGCCAGCAGCTTAGGTCCAGGGGGGTGGGTCGTCACGCAGTATTTT
V: TRBV27; J: TRBJ1-1; size: once; D: .; CDR3: CASSLSRGAPYEAFF; DNA: TGTGCCAGCAGTTTATCAAGGGGGGCCCCTTATGAAGCTTTCTTT
V: TRBV6-5; J: TRBJ1-5; size: once; D: .; CDR3: CASSPGQGSQPQHF; DNA: TGTGCCAGCAGTCCGGGGCAGGGGAGTCAGCCCCAGCATTTT
V: TRBV5-1; J: TRBJ1-2; size: .; D: .; CDR3: CASSLTTQTNYGYTF; DNA: TGCGCCAGCAGCTTGACGACCCAAACTAACTATGGCTACACCTTC
V: TRBV5-4; J: TRBJ1-1; size: .; D: .; CDR3: CASSLESEAFF; DNA: TGTGCCAGCAGCTTGGAGAGTGAAGCTTTCTTT
V: TRBV13; J: TRBJ2-1; size: once; D: .; CDR3: CASSLGKSAEQFF; DNA: TGTGCCAGCAGCTTAGGGAAGAGCGCGGAGCAGTTCTTC
V: TRBV19; J: TRBJ1-1; size: .; D: .; CDR3: CASSIGRSYWDTEAFF; DNA: TGTGCCAGTAGTATAGGCAGGAGCTATTGGGACACTGAAGCTTTCTTT
V: TRBV6-6; J: TRBJ2-5; size: .; D: .; CDR3: CASTLVLTETQYF; DNA: TGTGCCAGCACCCTCGTCCTGACAGAGACCCAGTACTTC
V: TRBV28; J: TRBJ1-4; size: .; D: TRBD1; CDR3: CASSLVATGGEKLFF; DNA: TGTGCCAGCAGTTTAGTCGCGACAGGGGGTGAAAAACTGTTTTTT
V: TRBV6-5; J: TRBJ2-2; size: .; D: .; CDR3: CASSYNSRTGELFF; DNA: TGTGCCAGCAGTTACAACAGCCGAACAGGGGAGCTGTTTTTT
V: TRBV27; J: TRBJ2-7; size: .; D: TRBD2; CDR3: CASSFAGGIHEQYF; DNA: TGTGCCAGCAGTTTCGCGGGAGGGATACACGAGCAGTACTTC
V: TRBV6-6; J: TRBJ2-1; size: .; D: .; CDR3: CASSYWLADNEQFF; DNA: TGTGCCAGCAGTTACTGGCTAGCTGATAATGAGCAGTTCTTC
V: TRBV7-8; J: TRBJ2-7; size: once; D: .; CDR3: CASSLVGAAYEQYF; DNA: TGTGCCAGCAGCTTAGTGGGCGCTGCCTACGAGCAGTACTTC
V: TRBV27; J: TRBJ2-7; size: .; D: .; CDR3: CASSLRGLSYEQYF; DNA: TGTGCCAGCAGTTTAAGGGGCCTCTCCTACGAGCAGTACTTC
V: TRBV11-2; J: TRBJ2-7; size: once; D: .; CDR3: CASSLGDSYEQYF; DNA: TGTGCCAGCAGCTTAGGCGACAGTTACGAGCAGTACTTC
V: TRBV15; J: TRBJ2-7; size: .; D: .; CDR3: CATSREGTAHYEQYF; DNA: TGTGCCACCAGCAGAGAGGGTACAGCCCACTACGAGCAGTACTTC
V: TRBV18; J: TRBJ2-1; size: .; D: .; CDR3: CASSPLASTPDGEQFF; DNA: TGTGCCAGCTCACCCCTGGCGTCTACGCCCGATGGTGAGCAGTTCTTC
V: TRBV11-2; J: TRBJ1-4; size: .; D: .; CDR3: CASSLVRQGDEKLFF; DNA: TGTGCCAGCAGCTTAGTGCGGCAGGGAGATGAAAAACTGTTTTTT
V: TRBV6-1; J: TRBJ1-1; size: .; D: .; CDR3: CASTPMGGRNTEAFF; DNA: TGTGCCAGCACTCCGATGGGGGGCCGGAACACTGAAGCTTTCTTT
V: TRBV19; J: TRBJ1-1; size: .; D: .; CDR3: CASSFDQDSNTEAFF; DNA: TGTGCCAGTAGTTTCGACCAGGACAGCAACACTGAAGCTTTCTTT
V: TRBV29-1; J: TRBJ1-2; size: .; D: .; CDR3: CSVDRGADYGYTF; DNA: TGCAGCGTTGATCGAGGGGCGGACTATGGCTACACCTTC
V: TRBV5-6; J: TRBJ2-7; size: .; D: .; CDR3: CASSLVSGRLSYEQYF; DNA: TGTGCCAGCAGCTTGGTGTCCGGGAGATTGAGCTACGAGCAGTACTTC
V: TRBV10-1; J: TRBJ2-3; size: .; D: .; CDR3: CASSDLSSRTDTQYF; DNA: TGCGCCAGCAGTGATCTCTCTTCCCGCACAGATACGCAGTATTTT
V: TRBV5-5; J: TRBJ2-1; size: .; D: TRBD1; CDR3: CASSLVSGTGPYNEQFF; DNA: TGTGCCAGCAGCTTGGTTTCTGGGACAGGTCCCTACAATGAGCAGTTCTTC
V: TRBV19; J: TRBJ2-1; size: .; D: .; CDR3: CASSLGVIEQFF; DNA: TGTGCCAGTAGTCTAGGGGTTATTGAGCAGTTCTTC
V: TRBV27; J: TRBJ2-7; size: .; D: .; CDR3: CASSLSSGEQYF; DNA: TGTGCCAGCAGTTTATCGTCAGGCGAGCAGTACTTC
V: TRBV29-1; J: TRBJ2-4; size: .; D: .; CDR3: CSALTGSLNIQYF; DNA: TGCAGCGCCCTGACAGGAAGTCTGAACATTCAGTACTTC
V: TRBV13; J: TRBJ2-7; size: .; D: .; CDR3: CASSLSDPDEQYF; DNA: TGTGCCAGCAGCTTATCAGACCCCGACGAGCAGTACTTC
V: TRBV15; J: TRBJ1-4; size: .; D: .; CDR3: CATSSTSGLGEKLFF; DNA: TGTGCCACCAGCAGTACCTCGGGGCTGGGTGAAAAACTGTTTTTT
V: TRBV7-8; J: TRBJ1-4; size: .; D: TRBD1; CDR3: CASSLVEGTVATNEKLFF; DNA: TGTGCCAGCAGCTTAGTTGAGGGGACAGTCGCAACTAATGAAAAACTGTTTTTT
V: TRBV9; J: TRBJ2-3; size: once; D: .; CDR3: CASSVAGEADTQYF; DNA: TGTGCCAGCAGCGTAGCGGGAGAGGCAGATACGCAGTATTTT
V: TRBV19; J: TRBJ1-2; size: .; D: .; CDR3: CASSIAFGTDWGYTF; DNA: TGTGCCAGTAGTATAGCATTTGGGACTGATTGGGGCTACACCTTC
V: TRBV25-1; J: TRBJ2-5; size: .; D: .; CDR3: CASREETQYF; DNA: TGTGCCAGCAGGGAAGAGACCCAGTACTTC
V: TRBV12-5; J: TRBJ2-5; size: .; D: .; CDR3: CASGLSEGLQETQYF; DNA: TGTGCTAGTGGTTTGTCCGAGGGATTACAAGAGACCCAGTACTTC
V: TRBV7-6; J: TRBJ1-1; size: once; D: .; CDR3: CASSPGTEAFF; DNA: TGTGCCAGCAGCCCCGGCACTGAAGCTTTCTTT
V: TRBV21-1; J: TRBJ2-5; size: .; D: .; CDR3: CASSKATTSQETQYF; DNA: TGTGCCAGCAGCAAAGCAACTACATCCCAAGAGACCCAGTACTTC
V: TRBV10-2; J: TRBJ2-7; size: .; D: .; CDR3: CASSEGTSYEQYF; DNA: TGCGCCAGCAGTGAAGGGACCAGCTACGAGCAGTACTTC
V: TRBV7-2; J: TRBJ2-1; size: .; D: TRBD1; CDR3: CASSTQTGLVDNEQFF; DNA: TGTGCCAGCAGCACCCAGACAGGGCTCGTCGACAATGAGCAGTTCTTC
V: TRBV28; J: TRBJ2-7; size: once; D: .; CDR3: CASSTSRAEQYF; DNA: TGTGCCAGCAGTACCAGCCGTGCCGAGCAGTACTTC
V: TRBV5-3; J: TRBJ1-1; size: .; D: TRBD1; CDR3: CARSLSPDRLNTEAFF; DNA: TGTGCCAGAAGCTTGTCCCCGGACAGGTTGAACACTGAAGCTTTCTTT
V: TRBV2; J: TRBJ1-5; size: .; D: .; CDR3: CASSDKPGKQPQHF; DNA: TGTGCCAGCAGTGACAAACCCGGGAAACAGCCCCAGCATTTT
V: TRBV7-2; J: TRBJ2-1; size: .; D: .; CDR3: CASGDNEQFF; DNA: TGTGCCAGCGGAGACAATGAGCAGTTCTTC
V: TRBV6-1; J: TRBJ2-5; size: once; D: .; CDR3: CASSDLGGSLQETQYF; DNA: TGTGCCAGCAGTGACTTGGGAGGCAGCCTCCAAGAGACCCAGTACTTC
V: TRBV29-1; J: TRBJ2-7; size: .; D: TRBD1; CDR3: CSVVLVGQATYEQYF; DNA: TGCAGCGTTGTCCTGGTGGGACAGGCGACCTACGAGCAGTACTTC
V: TRBV5-4; J: TRBJ2-7; size: .; D: .; CDR3: CASSFGPIYEQYF; DNA: TGTGCCAGCAGCTTTGGTCCAATCTACGAGCAGTACTTC
V: TRBV7-3; J: TRBJ2-1; size: .; D: TRBD1; CDR3: CASSPGQGAYEQFF; DNA: TGTGCCAGCAGCCCGGGACAGGGGGCCTATGAGCAGTTCTTC
V: TRBV9; J: TRBJ1-2; size: .; D: .; CDR3: CASSVGAPTNYGYTF; DNA: TGTGCCAGCAGCGTAGGAGCACCTACTAACTATGGCTACACCTTC
V: TRBV27; J: TRBJ2-6; size: .; D: .; CDR3: CASTNLGVSGANVLTF; DNA: TGTGCCAGCACGAATCTGGGAGTCTCTGGGGCCAACGTCCTGACTTTC